The present T cell receptor (beta chain) was sequenced within a study of blood T cell repertoires in COVID-19. Across the study: From the United States, Italy and Spain came samples of acute and convalescent COVID-19. The analysed material was cDNA or gDNA that came from T cells, B-cell-depleted T cells, or PBMCs.

Trimming pared 5 bases from V and 9 bases from J, leaving 17 bases between. The CDR3 has 13 amino acids. Germline assignment: CDR1 MNHNY and CDR2 SVGAGI (reference sequence). Original handling: How many nucleated cells were present was estimated from reference gene primer amplification. Sequencing was performed with immunoSEQ multiplex PCR; in TCRdb, only in-frame clones are kept and a portion is missing. Clonal size and the V and J genes are those of that table, whereas D and trimming came from the DNA. The sample carries about 74,000 clones, around 86% recorded once. Sequencing was done on a sample of peripheral blood. The source is a woman of 80 years or more with active or convalescent COVID-19. The J gene is TRBJ2-7, the V gene TRBV6-6, with D perhaps matching TRBD2 (5 bases). The CDR3 region has the DNA TGTGCCAGCAGTCAGCGTAGCGAAGGCAGGCAGTACTTC. It translates to CASSQRSEGRQYF.